This entry lists 20 T cell receptor beta chains sequenced from one sample in a study of blood T cell repertoires in COVID-19. Profiling relied on immunoSEQ multiplex PCR, and the TCRdb table lists in-frame clones only, not all of them. Here the sample spans about 68,000 clones, about nine tenths being singletons. Sequenced material: peripheral blood. All receptors derive from a human donor in a cohort sampled during active COVID-19.

V gene TRBV2 combines with J gene TRBJ2-2, with TRBD2 identical over 10 bases. The CDR3 has 17 amino acids. Unmatched junction bases numbered 9, after V lost 4 bases and J lost 4 bases. The germline gives CDR1 SNHLY, CDR2 FYNNEI. CDR3 DNA sequence: TGTGCCAGCAGTGCTCCCTTAGCGGGGGGCCGCACCGGGGAGCTGTTTTTT. Translated: CASSAPLAGGRTGELFF.

A word on this clone: One junction end disagrees with the germline gene, perhaps due to a read error. This chain joins TRBV5-4 and TRBJ2-7, with a possible D match to TRBD1 (5 bases). Germline CDR1 is SGHNT and CDR2 is YYREEE (reference sequence). The length of the CDR3 is 9 residues. The CDR3 coding sequence is TGTGCCAGCTCCCCCACCAGGGACTTC. As protein: CASSPTRDF. Full variable domain (remainder filled in from reference TRBV5-4 and TRBJ2-7): ETGVTQSPTHLIKTRGQQVTLRCSSQSGHNTVSWYQQALGQGPQFIFQYYREEENGRGNFPPRFSGLQFPNYSSELNVNALELDDSALYLCASSPTRDFGPGTRLTVT.

V usage is TRBV19 and J usage is TRBJ1-5; D remains ambiguous. This CDR3 has 14 residues. Per the germline V gene, CDR1 is LNHDA and CDR2 is SQIVND (reference sequence). V was cut by 7 bases and J by 2 bases, with 12 bases left in between. In DNA form, the CDR3 reads TGTGCCAGTACCCCCCCGGGAGGCAATCAGCCCCAGCATTTT. Amino acids: CASTPPGGNQPQHF. The entire variable domain, with the rest obtained from reference TRBV19 and TRBJ1-5, is as follows: DGGITQSPKYLFRKEGQNVTLSCEQNLNHDAMYWYRQDPGQGLRLIYYSQIVNDFQKGDIAEGYSVSREKKESFPLTVTSAQKNPTAFYLCASTPPGGNQPQHFGDGTRLSIL.

The chain joins TRBV28 to TRBJ1-2; no clear D. Germline CDR1 MDHEN, CDR2 SYDVKM. Between the trimmed V and J ends, which lost 6 bases and 4 bases, there was a span of 18 bases. The CDR3 loop spans 15 amino acids. CDR3 loop: CASRTPPRGRYGYTF. The CDR3 region has the DNA TGTGCCAGCAGGACCCCCCCCCGGGGTCGCTATGGCTACACCTTC.

The V and J genes are TRBV30 and TRBJ1-3; TRBD1 matches at 8 bases. The V segment lost 8 bases and the J segment 4 bases; nucleotides outside the gene matches: 13. Germline CDR1 GTSNPN, CDR2 SVGIG (reference sequence). The CDR3 is 15 amino acids. The CDR3 region has the DNA TGTGCCCGTCAGGGGGCCCCCCGGCAGGGAAACACCATATATTTT. Its protein product is CARQGAPRQGNTIYF. The full variable domain, rest sourced from reference TRBV30 and TRBJ1-3, is SQTIHQWPATLVQPVGSPLSLECTVEGTSNPNLYWYRQAAGRGLQLLFYSVGIGQISSEVPQNLSASRPQDRQFILSSKKLLLSDSGFYLCARQGAPRQGNTIYFGEGSWLTVV.

The sample holds a few counts of this clone. The chain links TRBV7-8 to TRBJ2-7; D call uncertain. Trimming shortened V by 5 bases and J by 1 base, and 12 bases separated the two germline ends. The germline V gene has CDR1 SGHVS and CDR2 FQNEAQ. The CDR3 is 14 residues long. CDR3 bases: TGTGCCAGCAGCGCGAGCGTGCGGTCCTACGAGCAGTACTTC. Translation: CASSASVRSYEQYF. The complete variable domain, with remaining parts taken from reference TRBV7-8 and TRBJ2-7, reads GAGVSQSPRYKVAKRGQDVALRCDPISGHVSLFWYQQALGQGPEFLTYFQNEAQLDKSGLPSDRFFAERPEGSVSTLKIQRTQQEDSAVYLCASSASVRSYEQYFGPGTRLTVT.

V gene TRBV4-1 combines with J gene TRBJ2-3; D not certain. The length of the CDR3 is 17 residues. Trimming left V 4 bases short and J 0 bases short, with 17 bases between. CDR1 and CDR2 from the germline V gene are MGHRA and YSYEKL. CDR3 sequence (DNA): TGCGCCAGCAGCCCTCTTCACCTTGACAAAAGCACAGATACGCAGTATTTT. Translating gives CASSPLHLDKSTDTQYF.

This rearrangement joins TRBV2 to TRBJ1-5; TRBD1 matches at 12 bases. With 6 bases clipped from V and 4 bases from J, the junction kept 10 bases outside the gene matches. The CDR3 spans 17 residues. Per the germline V gene, CDR1 is SNHLY and CDR2 is FYNNEI. CDR3 amino acids: CASSSGQGAGVNQPQHF. CDR3 in DNA: TGTGCCAGCAGCTCGGGACAGGGGGCCGGGGTGAATCAGCCCCAGCATTTT.

This clone was found once. The chain has TRBV11-2 and TRBJ1-1; D uncertain. Germline V lookup: CDR1 SGHAT, CDR2 FQNNGV. The CDR3 is 15 residues long. The V end was cut by 4 bases, the J end by 0 bases, with 12 bases between. The CDR3 region has the DNA TGTGCCAGCAGCTCCCGGGGAGAGATGAACACTGAAGCTTTCTTT. It yields the protein CASSSRGEMNTEAFF.

The chain uses TRBV6-9 and TRBJ2-5; D is ambiguous. Germline V gene sequence: CDR1 MNHGY, CDR2 SVAAGI. V was trimmed by 8 bases and J by 4 bases, leaving 8 bases between them. The CDR3 is made up of 11 amino acids. The CDR3: CASDMGETQYF. CDR3 coding DNA: TGTGCCAGCGACATGGGAGAGACCCAGTACTTC.

In this sample, this clone turned up once. The chain carries TRBV5-1 and TRBJ2-7; TRBD1 agrees at 9 bases. With 2 bases clipped from V and 3 bases from J, the junction kept 6 bases outside the gene matches. This CDR3 region has 15 residues. Germline-derived CDR1 and CDR2 are SGHRS and YFSETQ. For the CDR3, the DNA is TGCGCCAGCAGCTTTATTCCGGGACAGGGCTACGAGCAGTACTTC. It is translated as CASSFIPGQGYEQYF.

The chain employs TRBV6-5 and TRBJ1-2, with TRBD1 as a possible D gene (5 bases). Trimming removed 7 bases from V and 6 bases from J, with 12 bases in between. Germline V gene sequence: CDR1 MNHEY, CDR2 SVGAGI. The CDR3 is 12 amino acids. The CDR3 nucleotides read TGTGCCAGCACGAGGCAGGGTAATGGCTACACCTTC. Translated: CASTRQGNGYTF.

The chain has TRBV7-9 and TRBJ2-1; 7 bases are a match to TRBD2. The CDR3 has 14 amino acids. Germline lookup yields CDR1 SEHNR and CDR2 FQNEAQ (reference sequence). V lost 3 bases, J lost 5 bases, and 4 bases stayed unmatched. The CDR3 DNA is TGTGCCAGCAGCTTGGGGGGGACCCACAATGAGCAGTTCTTC. Amino acid sequence: CASSLGGTHNEQFF.

CDR3: CASSLYGTEAFF. CDR3 bases: TGTGCCAGCTCACTTTACGGGACTGAAGCTTTCTTT. The V gene is TRBV18, the J gene TRBJ1-1; D is unresolved. This CDR3 has 12 amino acids. Per germline, CDR1 KGHSH and CDR2 LQKENI. The V and J ends lost 4 bases and 5 bases respectively, with 8 bases between them.

The chain links TRBV5-6 to TRBJ1-5; D perhaps matches TRBD1 (5 bases). This CDR3 spans 14 amino acids. The V end lost 4 bases, the J end lost 4 bases, and 12 bases lay between the germline ends. Looked up from germline, CDR1 is SGHDT and CDR2 is YYEEEE. The CDR3 reads CASSTREGNQPQHF. The CDR3 region has the DNA TGTGCCAGCAGCACCAGGGAGGGGAATCAGCCCCAGCATTTT.

The count of this clone is one. The chain links TRBV2 to TRBJ1-1; 7 bases line up with TRBD1. Germline V gives CDR1 SNHLY, CDR2 FYNNEI. The CDR3 runs to 17 residues. Trimming cost V 5 bases and J 0 bases; bases outside gene matches: 12. CDR3 in amino acids: CASSSDRDRGMNTEAFF. The DNA of the CDR3 is TGTGCCAGCAGTTCAGACAGGGACCGAGGCATGAACACTGAAGCTTTCTTT.

The chain employs TRBV3-1 (or the pseudogene TRBV3-2) and TRBJ1-1, with TRBD1 identical over 8 bases. V shed 3 bases, J shed 0 bases, and the junction held 3 bases outside the gene matches. This CDR3 comprises 15 residues. Germline values: CDR1 LGHDT, CDR2 YNNKEL (reference sequence). CDR3 sequence: CASSHTDRVNTEAFF. As DNA, the CDR3 is TGTGCCAGCAGCCACACGGACAGGGTGAACACTGAAGCTTTCTTT.

This rearrangement joins TRBV21-1 to TRBJ1-2. TRBV21-1 is a pseudogene locus. The CDR3 is 10 amino acids. The CDR3 loop reads CASIRYGYTF. CDR3 DNA: TGTGCCAGCATCCGCTATGGCTACACCTTC.

The chain recombines TRBV6-5 with TRBJ1-1; 8 bases fit TRBD1. Germline V gene lookup returns CDR1 MNHEY and CDR2 SVGAGI. This CDR3 is 12 amino acids long. J lost 9 bases, V lost 6 bases, and 6 bases had no gene match. The CDR3 here is CASSLDRAKAFF. Here the CDR3 DNA reads TGTGCCAGCAGCCTGGACAGGGCGAAAGCTTTCTTT.

The V and J genes are TRBV3-1 (or the pseudogene TRBV3-2) and TRBJ2-1; D possibly corresponds to TRBD1 (5 bases). Trimming pared 6 bases from V and 4 bases from J, leaving 10 bases between. The CDR3 length is 13 residues. Looked up from germline, CDR1 is LGHDT and CDR2 is YNNKEL (reference sequence). The CDR3 bases are TGTGCCAGCAGTCAGACAGAATACAATGAGCAGTTCTTC. Its protein product is CASSQTEYNEQFF.